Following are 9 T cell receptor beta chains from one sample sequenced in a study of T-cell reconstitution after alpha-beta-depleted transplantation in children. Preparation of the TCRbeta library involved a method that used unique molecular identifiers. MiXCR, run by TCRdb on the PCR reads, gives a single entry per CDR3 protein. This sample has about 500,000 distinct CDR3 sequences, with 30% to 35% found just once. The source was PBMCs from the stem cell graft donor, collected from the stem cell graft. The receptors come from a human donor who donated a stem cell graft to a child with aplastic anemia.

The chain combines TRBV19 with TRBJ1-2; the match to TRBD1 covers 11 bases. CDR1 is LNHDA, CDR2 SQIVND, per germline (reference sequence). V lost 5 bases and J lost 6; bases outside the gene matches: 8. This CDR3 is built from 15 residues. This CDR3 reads CASSPEGTGGNGYTF. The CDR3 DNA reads TGTGCCAGTAGTCCAGAGGGGACAGGGGGAAATGGCTACACCTTC. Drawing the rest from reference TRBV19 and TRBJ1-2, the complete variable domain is DGGITQSPKYLFRKEGQNVTLSCEQNLNHDAMYWYRQDPGQGLRLIYYSQIVNDFQKGDIAEGYSVSREKKESFPLTVTSAQKNPTAFYLCASSPEGTGGNGYTFGSGTRLTVV.

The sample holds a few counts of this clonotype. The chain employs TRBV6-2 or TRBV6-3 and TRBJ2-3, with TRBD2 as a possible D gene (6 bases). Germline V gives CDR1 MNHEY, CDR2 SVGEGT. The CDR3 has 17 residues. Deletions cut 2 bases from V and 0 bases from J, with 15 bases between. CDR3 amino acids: CASSYDSTSGSTDTQYF. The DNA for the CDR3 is TGTGCCAGCAGTTACGATTCTACGAGCGGGAGCACAGATACGCAGTATTTT.

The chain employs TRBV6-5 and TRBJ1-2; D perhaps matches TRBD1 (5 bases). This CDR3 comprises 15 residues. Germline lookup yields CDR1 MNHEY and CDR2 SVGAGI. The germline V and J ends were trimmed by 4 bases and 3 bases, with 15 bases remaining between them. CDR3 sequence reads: CASSSLGAGHYGYTF. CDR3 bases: TGTGCCAGCAGTTCTCTTGGGGCTGGACACTATGGCTACACCTTC.

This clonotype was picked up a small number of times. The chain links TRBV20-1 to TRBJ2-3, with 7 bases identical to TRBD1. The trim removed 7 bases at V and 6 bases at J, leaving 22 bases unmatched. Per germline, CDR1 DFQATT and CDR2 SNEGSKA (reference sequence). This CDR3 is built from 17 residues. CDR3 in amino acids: CSEISKPGQSPWDTQYF. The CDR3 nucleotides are TGCAGTGAGATATCTAAGCCGGGACAGTCTCCTTGGGATACGCAGTATTTT.

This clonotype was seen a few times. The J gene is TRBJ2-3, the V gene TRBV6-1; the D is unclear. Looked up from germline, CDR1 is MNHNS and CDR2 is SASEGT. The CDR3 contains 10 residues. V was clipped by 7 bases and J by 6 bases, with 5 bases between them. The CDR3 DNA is TGTGCCAGCACATGGGATACGCAGTATTTT. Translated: CASTWDTQYF.

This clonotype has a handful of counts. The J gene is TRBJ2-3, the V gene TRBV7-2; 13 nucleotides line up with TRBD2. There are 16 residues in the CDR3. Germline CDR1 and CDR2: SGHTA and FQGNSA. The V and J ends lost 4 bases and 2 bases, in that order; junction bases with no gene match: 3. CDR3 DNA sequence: TGTGCCAGCAGCTCCGGACTAGCGGGAGTCACAGATACGCAGTATTTT. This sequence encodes CASSSGLAGVTDTQYF.

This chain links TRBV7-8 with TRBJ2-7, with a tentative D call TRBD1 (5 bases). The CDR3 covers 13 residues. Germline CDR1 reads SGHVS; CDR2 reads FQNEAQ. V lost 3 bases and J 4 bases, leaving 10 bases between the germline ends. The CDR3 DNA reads TGTGCCAGCAGCTTTATGACAGATTACGAGCAGTACGTC. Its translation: CASSFMTDYEQYV.

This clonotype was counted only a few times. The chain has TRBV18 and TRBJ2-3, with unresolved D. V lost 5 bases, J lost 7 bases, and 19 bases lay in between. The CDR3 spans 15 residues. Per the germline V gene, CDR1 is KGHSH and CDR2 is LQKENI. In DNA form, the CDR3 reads TGTGCCAGCTCATCGGCGGCTTCTGGTACAAATACGCAGTATTTT. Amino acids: CASSSAASGTNTQYF.

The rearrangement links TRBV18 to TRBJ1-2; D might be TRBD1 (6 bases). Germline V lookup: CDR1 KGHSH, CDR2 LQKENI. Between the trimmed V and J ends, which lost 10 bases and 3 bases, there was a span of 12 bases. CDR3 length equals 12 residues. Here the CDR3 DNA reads TGTGCCACCATGGGGGGCCACTATGGCTACACCTTC. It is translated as CATMGGHYGYTF.